The 9 T cell receptor beta chains in this list originate from one sample, sequenced in a study of human T cells and chemical hapten exposure. The time point denotes: pre-sensitization, week 0. Treatment noted: therapeutic diphenylcyclopropenone sensitization with weekly scalp DPC. The template was total RNA from unfractionated whole blood. MiXCR was run by TCRdb on the RACE reads, yielding one entry per CDR3 protein. In the table there are tens of thousands of distinct CDR3 sequences, approximately 10% of which are singletons. The starting material was whole blood, obtained in connection with sensitization to the hapten diphenylcyclopropenone (DPC). These receptors came from a woman aged 30 to 39 with alopecia areata. Some clones in this sample may be carry-over from other donors' samples.

This clonotype was detected a few times. The rearrangement uses TRBV3-1 and TRBJ2-2, with D maybe TRBD1 (5 bases). Germline assignment: CDR1 LGHDT and CDR2 YNNKEL (reference sequence). With 1 base removed from V and 2 bases from J, the gap between germline ends came to 8 bases. This CDR3 spans 15 amino acids. CDR3 coding DNA: TGTGCCAGCAGCCAAGTACGGACAAACACCGGGGAGCTGTTTTTT. It encodes CASSQVRTNTGELFF.

This clonotype was observed a handful of times. The chain uses TRBV5-6 and TRBJ2-2, with D perhaps assigned TRBD1 or TRBD2 (6 bases each). Germline values: CDR1 SGHDT, CDR2 YYEEEE. V was clipped by 4 bases and J by 6 bases, with 13 bases between them. The CDR3 contains 14 residues. CDR3 sequence reads: CASSPPGAAGELFF. The CDR3 DNA reads as TGTGCCAGCAGCCCGCCGGGGGCGGCCGGGGAGCTGTTTTTT.

V usage is TRBV28 and J usage is TRBJ1-1; D is uncertain. This CDR3 has 13 residues. CDR1 and CDR2 (germline): MDHEN, SYDVKM. V lost 6 bases and J 5 bases, leaving 13 bases between the germline ends. The CDR3 loop reads CASRVGAGTEAFF. CDR3 in DNA: TGTGCCAGCAGGGTAGGTGCTGGTACTGAAGCTTTCTTT.

The chain has TRBV20-1 and TRBJ1-5, with a weak D call TRBD1 (5 bases). The V gene lost 0 bases and the J gene lost 4 bases, with 13 bases spanning the gap. The CDR3 runs to 15 residues. The V gene's germline CDR1 is DFQATT and CDR2 SNEGSKA (reference sequence). CDR3 sequence (DNA): TGCAGTGCTAGAGACCTGCCAGGGTCAAATCAGCCCCAGCATTTT. This translates into CSARDLPGSNQPQHF.

This clonotype was counted at least ten times. The chain uses TRBV7-9 and TRBJ1-1, with D possibly matching TRBD1 (5 bases). V was shortened by 1 base and J by 5 bases, with 8 bases between the two germline ends. Germline V CDR1 and CDR2: SEHNR, FQNEAQ (reference sequence). The CDR3 is 13 amino acids. CDR3 nucleotides: TGTGCCAGCAGCTTAGAGAAGGGGACTGAAGCTTTCTTT. This translates into CASSLEKGTEAFF.

The rearrangement joins TRBV15 to TRBJ2-7, with D uncertain. CDR3 length: 13 residues. CDR1 and CDR2 (germline): LNHNV, YYDKDF (reference sequence). V was clipped by 1 base and J by 5 bases, with 9 bases between them. The CDR3 protein is CATSRARQNEQYF. The CDR3 DNA follows: TGTGCCACCAGCAGAGCCCGGCAGAACGAGCAGTACTTC. Full variable domain (rest looked up from reference TRBV15 and TRBJ2-7): DAMVIQNPRYQVTQFGKPVTLSCSQTLNHNVMYWYQQKSSQAPKLLFHYYDKDFNNEADTPDNFQSRRPNTSFCFLDIRSPGLGDTAMYLCATSRARQNEQYFGPGTRLTVT.

This clonotype was recorded a few times. The J gene is TRBJ2-7, the V gene TRBV6-5; possibly TRBD1 for D (5 bases). The germline V gene has CDR1 MNHEY and CDR2 SVGAGI. The CDR3 length is 14 residues. V dropped 5 bases and J dropped 0 bases, with 11 bases sitting between them. CDR3 bases: TGTGCCAGCAGTCGTACAGGCATCTCCTACGAGCAGTACTTC. This gives the protein CASSRTGISYEQYF.

Remarks on this clonotype: A much larger clone is a single base away; this may be a read error. The gene calls are TRBV18 and TRBJ1-1; 11 bases line up with TRBD1. The CDR3 has 16 amino acids. Germline loops: CDR1 KGHSH, CDR2 LQKENI. The CDR3 region is CVSSPFTGQGDTEAFF. In DNA form, the CDR3 reads TGTGTCAGCTCACCATTTACGGGACAGGGGGACACTGAAGCTTTCTTT.

The chain carries TRBV7-2 and TRBJ2-7, with D tentatively TRBD2 (6 bases). Looked up from germline, CDR1 is SGHTA and CDR2 is FQGNSA. This CDR3 comprises 14 residues. The V end lost 5 bases, the J end lost 3 bases, and 14 bases lay between the germline ends. CDR3 in DNA: TGTGCCAGCAGCGGCAACTCCGGGGGCTACGAGCAGTACTTC. Protein sequence: CASSGNSGGYEQYF.